This TCR beta chain was identified during a study of T-cell memory formation after mild COVID-19. TCRdb processed the 5' RACE reads anew with MiXCR; each CDR3 protein has one entry. The data contain hundreds of thousands of distinct CDR3 sequences, 15% to 20% of them singletons. The CDR3 is 15 residues long. The junction had 12 bases not matched to a gene; V was cut back by 5 bases and J by 6 bases. The sample taken for sequencing was PBMCs or a T cell subset sorted from them (not recorded which). This receptor was obtained from an adult woman who had mild COVID-19 (a few samples of this study predate the infection). Cell type and time point are not known. The V and J genes are TRBV12-3 or TRBV12-4 and TRBJ2-7; TRBD2 matches at 8 bases. The CDR3 DNA reads as TGTGCCAGCAGTGCCGAGCGGGGGCGGATCTCCGAGCAGTACTTC. It yields the protein CASSAERGRISEQYF.